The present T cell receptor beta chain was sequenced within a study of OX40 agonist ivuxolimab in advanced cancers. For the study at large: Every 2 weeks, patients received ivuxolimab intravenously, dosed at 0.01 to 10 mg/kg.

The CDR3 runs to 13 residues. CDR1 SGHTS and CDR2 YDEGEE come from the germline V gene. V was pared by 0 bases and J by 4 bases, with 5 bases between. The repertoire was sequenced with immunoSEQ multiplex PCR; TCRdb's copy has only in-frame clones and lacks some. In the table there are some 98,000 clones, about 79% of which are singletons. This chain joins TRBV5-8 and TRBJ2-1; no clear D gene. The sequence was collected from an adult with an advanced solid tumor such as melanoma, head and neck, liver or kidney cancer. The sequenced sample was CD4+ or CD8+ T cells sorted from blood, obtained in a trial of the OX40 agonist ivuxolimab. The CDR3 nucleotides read TGTGCCAGCAGCTTGGTAGGGTACAATGAGCAGTTCTTC. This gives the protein CASSLVGYNEQFF.